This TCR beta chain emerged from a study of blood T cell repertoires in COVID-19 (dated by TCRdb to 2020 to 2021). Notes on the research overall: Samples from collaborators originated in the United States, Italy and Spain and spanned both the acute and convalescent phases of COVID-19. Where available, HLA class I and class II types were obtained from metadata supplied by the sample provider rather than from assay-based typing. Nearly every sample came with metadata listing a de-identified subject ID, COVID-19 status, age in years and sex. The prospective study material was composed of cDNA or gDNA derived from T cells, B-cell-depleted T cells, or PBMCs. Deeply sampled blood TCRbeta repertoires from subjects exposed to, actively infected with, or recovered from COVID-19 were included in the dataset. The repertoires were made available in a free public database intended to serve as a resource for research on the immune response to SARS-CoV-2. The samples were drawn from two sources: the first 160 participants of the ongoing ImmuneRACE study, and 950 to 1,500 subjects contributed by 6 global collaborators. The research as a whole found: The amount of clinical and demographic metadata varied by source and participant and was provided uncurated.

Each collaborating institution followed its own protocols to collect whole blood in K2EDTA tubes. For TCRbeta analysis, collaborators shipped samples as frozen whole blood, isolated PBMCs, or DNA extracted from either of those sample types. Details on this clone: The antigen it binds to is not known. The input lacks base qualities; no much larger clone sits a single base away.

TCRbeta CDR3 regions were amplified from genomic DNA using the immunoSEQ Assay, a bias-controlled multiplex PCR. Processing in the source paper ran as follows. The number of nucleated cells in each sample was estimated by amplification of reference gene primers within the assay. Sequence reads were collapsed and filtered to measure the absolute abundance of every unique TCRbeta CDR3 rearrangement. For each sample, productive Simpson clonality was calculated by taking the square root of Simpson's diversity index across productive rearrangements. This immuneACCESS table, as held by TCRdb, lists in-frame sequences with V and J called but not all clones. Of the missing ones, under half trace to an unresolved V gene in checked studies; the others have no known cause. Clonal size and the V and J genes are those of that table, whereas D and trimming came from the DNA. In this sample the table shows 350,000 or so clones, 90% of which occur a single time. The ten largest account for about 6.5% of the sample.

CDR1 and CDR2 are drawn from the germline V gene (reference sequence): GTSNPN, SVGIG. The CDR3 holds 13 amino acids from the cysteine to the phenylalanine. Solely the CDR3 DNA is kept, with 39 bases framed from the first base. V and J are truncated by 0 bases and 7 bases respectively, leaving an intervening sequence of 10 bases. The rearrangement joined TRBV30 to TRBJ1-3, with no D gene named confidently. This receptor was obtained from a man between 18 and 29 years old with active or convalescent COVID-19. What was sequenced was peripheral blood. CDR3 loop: CAWSVSGSNTIYF. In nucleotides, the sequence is TGTGCCTGGAGTGTGTCCGGGAGCAACACCATATATTTT.